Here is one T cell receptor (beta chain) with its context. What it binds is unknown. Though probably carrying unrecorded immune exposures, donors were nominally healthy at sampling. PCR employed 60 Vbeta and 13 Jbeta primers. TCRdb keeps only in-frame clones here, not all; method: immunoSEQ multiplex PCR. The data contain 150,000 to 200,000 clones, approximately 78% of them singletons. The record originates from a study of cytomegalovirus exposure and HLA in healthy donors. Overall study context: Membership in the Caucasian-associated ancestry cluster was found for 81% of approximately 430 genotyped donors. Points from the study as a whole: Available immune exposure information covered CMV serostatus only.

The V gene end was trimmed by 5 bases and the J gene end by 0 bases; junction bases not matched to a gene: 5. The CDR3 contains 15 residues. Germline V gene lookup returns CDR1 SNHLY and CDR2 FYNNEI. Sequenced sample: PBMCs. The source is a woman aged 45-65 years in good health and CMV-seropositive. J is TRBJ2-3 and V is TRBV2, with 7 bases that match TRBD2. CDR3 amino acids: CASSLAETSTDTQYF. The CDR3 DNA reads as TGTGCCAGCAGTCTAGCGGAGACTAGCACAGATACGCAGTATTTT. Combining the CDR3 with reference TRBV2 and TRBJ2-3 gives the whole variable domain EPEVTQTPSHQVTQMGQEVILRCVPISNHLYFYWYRQILGQKVEFLVSFYNNEISEKSEIFDDQFSVERPDGSNFTLKIRSTKLEDSAMYFCASSLAETSTDTQYFGPGTRLTVL.